This TCR beta chain is drawn from a study of blood T cells in healthy people across ages. About the research overall: Per every two T cells, about one barcoded beta molecule was captured by template switching. Study conclusions and caveats: CMV status of donors was not determined, possibly confounding expanded clonotype changes. Donors of long life had a larger count of naive CD4+ cells and greater diversity than aged donors.

Collection of 8.5 to 10 milliliters of peripheral blood was performed for each donor. This clonotype was counted at least ten times. Its antigen is unidentified. Sample-barcoded 5' priming and a J-beta primer mix drove a second PCR of roughly 7 to 11 cycles. TCRdb reanalysed the 5' RACE reads using MiXCR and keeps one entry per CDR3 protein. The repertoire holds 550,000 to 650,000 distinct CDR3 sequences, with roughly 31% as singletons. The germline CDR1 and CDR2 sequences are LGHDT and YNNKEL (reference sequence). J was trimmed by 7 bases and V by 6 bases; bases with no gene match: 8. The CDR3 is made up of 15 amino acids.

The clonotype comes from a woman aged 80 or over in good health. The J gene is TRBJ2-1, the V gene TRBV3-1; 11 bases line up with TRBD1. Material: blood. CDR3 sequence reads: CASRDSDRGPNEQFF. CDR3 bases: TGTGCCAGCAGGGATTCGGACAGGGGGCCGAATGAGCAGTTCTTC.